The rows below give T cell receptor beta chains drawn from one sample of a study of tumor-infiltrating lymphocytes in localized non-small cell lung cancer. TCRdb's table, derived via immunoSEQ multiplex PCR, lists solely in-frame clones and lacks some. The top ten clones hold more than 20% of a sample with about 9,900 clones, 70% to 75% of them seen once. Sequencing input: lung tumor tissue. These receptors all stem from a human donor with non-small cell lung cancer. The CDR3 runs from the conserved cysteine through the conserved F or W. D genes are given only for firm matches. Rows give clone size only sometimes, using once, few, many, or a class for an expanded clone.

>-|-|TRBJ1-3|TRBV5-6
CASSLWTALSGNTIYF
TGTGCCAGCAGCTTGTGGACCGCGCTCTCTGGAAACACCATATATTTT
>-|-|TRBJ1-1|TRBV20-1
CSALYIEAFF
TGCAGTGCTCTGTACATTGAAGCTTTCTTT
>-|-|TRBJ1-1|TRBV9
CASSVGQVRPWTEAFF
TGTGCCAGCAGCGTAGGACAGGTCCGGCCTTGGACTGAAGCTTTCTTT
>TRBD1|-|TRBJ1-3|TRBV6-1
CASSEGGDRVNFSGNTIYF
TGTGCCAGCAGTGAAGGTGGGGACAGGGTAAATTTCTCTGGAAACACCATATATTTT
>-|-|TRBJ2-5|TRBV6-5
CASSYRGGGETQYF
TGTGCCAGCAGCTACAGGGGGGGAGGAGAGACCCAGTACTTC
>-|-|TRBJ2-6|TRBV6-5
CASSYSGRSGANVLTF
TGTGCCAGCAGTTACTCAGGGAGATCTGGGGCCAACGTCCTGACTTTC
>-|-|TRBJ1-1|TRBV30
CAWRTGLNTEAFF
TGTGCCTGGAGAACAGGACTGAACACTGAAGCTTTCTTT
>-|-|TRBJ1-2|TRBV5-4
CASTVQTPGSYGYTF
TGTGCCAGCACCGTCCAGACACCCGGTAGCTATGGCTACACCTTC
>-|medium-sized|TRBJ2-5|TRBV5-4
CASSFPLGPQETQYF
TGTGCCAGCAGCTTTCCCTTGGGGCCCCAAGAGACCCAGTACTTC
>TRBD2|-|TRBJ2-7|TRBV7-8
CASSLEQRGNEQYF
TGTGCCAGCAGCTTGGAACAGCGGGGGAACGAGCAGTACTTC
>-|medium-sized|TRBJ2-5|TRBV7-7
CASSLDPAFQETQYF
TGTGCCAGCAGCTTAGATCCAGCTTTCCAAGAGACCCAGTACTTC
>-|-|TRBJ2-3|TRBV27
CASSGLGRLTDTQYF
TGTGCCAGCAGTGGTCTGGGCCGTCTCACGGATACGCAGTATTTT
>-|-|TRBJ1-2|TRBV27
CASRLGGSQDGYTF
TGTGCCAGCAGATTGGGGGGCTCCCAGGATGGCTACACCTTC
>-|-|TRBJ1-2|TRBV28
CASSSPLGGAAYYGYTF
TGTGCCAGCAGTTCCCCCTTGGGTGGGGCGGCTTACTATGGCTACACCTTC
>-|-|TRBJ2-6|TRBV14
CASSHLDFYSSGANVLTF
TGTGCCAGCAGTCATCTGGACTTTTATAGCTCTGGGGCCAACGTCCTGACTTTC
>-|-|TRBJ2-1|TRBV10-1
CASSKSVEYNNEQFF
TGCGCCAGCAGTAAGTCCGTAGAATACAACAATGAGCAGTTCTTC
>-|-|TRBJ1-2|TRBV6-6
CASTGDVYNYGYTF
TGTGCCAGCACCGGGGACGTTTATAACTATGGCTACACCTTC
>-|-|TRBJ2-1|TRBV5-1
CASSFGSINEQFF
TGCGCCAGCAGCTTTGGTAGCATCAATGAGCAGTTCTTC
>-|medium-sized|TRBJ2-1|TRBV6-6
CASRGTGNEQFF
TGTGCCAGCAGGGGAACAGGGAATGAGCAGTTCTTC
>TRBD1|-|TRBJ1-1|TRBV28
CASRVGGVSANTEAFF
TGTGCCAGCCGTGTAGGGGGCGTTTCGGCGAACACTGAAGCTTTCTTT
>-|-|TRBJ2-7|TRBV6-1
CASSGQSSYEQYF
TGTGCCAGCAGTGGCCAGAGCTCCTACGAGCAGTACTTC
>-|-|TRBJ1-2|TRBV7-8
CASGQREGRGYTF
TGTGCCAGCGGACAAAGGGAAGGACGTGGCTACACCTTC
>-|-|TRBJ1-1|TRBV5-1
CASSSARGGGTEAFF
TGCGCCAGCAGCTCGGCCCGCGGGGGGGGTACTGAAGCTTTCTTT
>-|few|TRBJ1-1|TRBV9
CASSVDSEAEAFF
TGTGCCAGCAGCGTAGACTCCGAAGCTGAAGCTTTCTTT
>-|-|TRBJ1-6|TRBV18
CASSPYNSPLHF
TGTGCCAGCTCACCGTATAATTCACCCCTCCACTTT
>-|-|TRBJ1-1|TRBV5-1
CASSPGVNTEAFF
TGCGCCAGCAGCCCCGGGGTGAACACTGAAGCTTTCTTT
>-|-|TRBJ2-5|TRBV18
CASSSLSLTVGETQYF
TGTGCCAGCTCCTCTCTCTCCTTGACCGTCGGAGAGACCCAGTACTTC
>-|-|TRBJ1-6|TRBV11-2
CASSRSPSYNSPLHF
TGTGCCAGCAGCCGTAGCCCCTCCTATAATTCACCCCTCCACTTT
>-|-|TRBJ2-7|TRBV6-6
CASSYSEGYEQYF
TGTGCCAGCAGTTATTCCGAGGGGTACGAGCAGTACTTC
>TRBD1|once|TRBJ1-1|TRBV5-1
CASSLGTGTGARGEAFF
TGCGCCAGCAGCTTGGGTACCGGGACAGGGGCACGAGGTGAAGCTTTCTTT
>TRBD1|-|TRBJ1-2|TRBV19
CASSMRTGNNYGYTF
TGTGCCAGTAGTATGAGGACAGGGAACAACTATGGCTACACCTTC